This TCR beta chain derives from a study of shared clonotypes between healthy human individuals. Study-level results: Among non-shared clonotypes, generation probabilities were lower than among those shared by all four donors.

CDR3 length equals 16 residues. Germline-derived CDR1 and CDR2 are MDHEN and SYDVKM. V dropped 5 bases and J dropped 9; count of bases not matched to a gene: 11. Investigators divided CD4+ cells into CD45RA+ naive and CD45RA-negative memory subsets. Notes on this clone: Its antigen remains unidentified.

The authors' processing: For the immunoSEQ data, sequences were junction-only without quality scores, so filtering differed. Assay used: immunoSEQ multiplex PCR; TCRdb lists only in-frame clones, some missing. V, J and clone size are those of that table, while D and trimming were read from the DNA. Counted here are approximately 2,300,000 clones, roughly 90% occurring once; the ten biggest clones make up 0.37%. What was sequenced was naive CD4+ T cells from PBMCs. The subset denotes: CD45RA+ positively selected. The V gene is TRBV28, the J gene TRBJ2-1; 12 bases map to TRBD2. This TCR derives from a man between 18 and 35 years old in good health. Some clones in this sample may be carry-over from other donors' samples. CDR3 nucleotides: TGTGCCAGCAGTATTCGGACTAGCGGGAACAGGGGTGAGCAGTTCTTC. It specifies CASSIRTSGNRGEQFF.